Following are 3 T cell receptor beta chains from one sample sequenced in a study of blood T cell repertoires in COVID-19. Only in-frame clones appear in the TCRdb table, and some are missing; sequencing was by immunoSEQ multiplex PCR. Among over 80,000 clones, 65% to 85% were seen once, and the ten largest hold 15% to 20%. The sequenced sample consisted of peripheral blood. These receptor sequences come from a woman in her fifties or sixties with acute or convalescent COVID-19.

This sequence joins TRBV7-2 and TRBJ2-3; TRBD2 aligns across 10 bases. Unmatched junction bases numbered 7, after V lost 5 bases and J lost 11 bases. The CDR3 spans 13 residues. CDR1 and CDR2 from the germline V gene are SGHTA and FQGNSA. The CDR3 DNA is TGTGCCAGCAGCGGCACTAGCGGGGTGGAGCAGTATTTT. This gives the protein CASSGTSGVEQYF.

CDR3 in DNA: TGTGCCAGCAGCCGAACTCGACCCCCGGGCTCTGGAAACACCATATATTTT. Amino acid sequence: CASSRTRPPGSGNTIYF. The chain employs TRBV3-1 (or the pseudogene TRBV3-2) and TRBJ1-3; D ambiguous. Germline CDR1 and CDR2: LGHDT and YNNKEL (reference sequence). V lost 4 bases to trimming and J lost 0 bases, with 16 bases between them. The CDR3 contains 17 residues.

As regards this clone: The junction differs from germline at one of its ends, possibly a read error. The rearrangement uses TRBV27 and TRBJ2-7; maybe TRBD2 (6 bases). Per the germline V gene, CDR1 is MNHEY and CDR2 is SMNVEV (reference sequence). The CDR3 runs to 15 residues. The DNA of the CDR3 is TGTGCCGGCAGTAGAGTAAGACGGAGGGTCTACGAGCAGTACTTC. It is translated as CAGSRVRRRVYEQYF.